The 17 T cell receptor beta chains in this list originate from one sample, sequenced in a study of cytomegalovirus exposure and HLA in healthy donors. The study ran its PCR with 60 Vbeta and 13 Jbeta primers. TCRdb's copy holds only in-frame clones and misses some; the assay was immunoSEQ multiplex PCR. The repertoire holds approximately 160,000 clones, around 80% seen once, with approximately 2% in the top ten. Sequenced input: PBMCs. The receptors here all came from a human donor in good health.

The chain uses TRBV7-2 and TRBJ2-1; 10 bases agree with TRBD2. CDR3 length: 16 residues. With V trimmed by 5 bases and J by 4 bases, 8 bases remained unmatched. The germline V gene has CDR1 SGHTA and CDR2 FQGNSA. CDR3 in DNA: TGTGCCAGCAGCCCGTACGATAGCGGGGGGTACAATGAGCAGTTCTTC. Its protein product is CASSPYDSGGYNEQFF.

The CDR3 DNA sequence: TGTGCCATCAGCGAGAGGGAGGAGATGGCTGAAGCTTTCTTT. Amino acids: CAISEREEMAEAFF. The rearrangement links TRBV10-3 to TRBJ1-1; D remains unclear. This CDR3 spans 14 amino acids. Germline V lookup: CDR1 ENHRY, CDR2 SYGVKD. Deletions cut 6 bases from V and 6 bases from J, with 17 bases between.

This chain joins TRBV9 and TRBJ2-7; D might be TRBD2 (6 bases). Germline V gene data show CDR1 as SGDLS and CDR2 as YYNGEE. The CDR3 is made up of 14 amino acids. Trimming pared 0 bases from V and 1 base from J, leaving 8 bases between. Here the CDR3 DNA reads TGTGCCAGCAGCGTAGCGGGGGAGTCCTACGAGCAGTACTTC. This translates into CASSVAGESYEQYF.

The chain has TRBV11-3 and TRBJ2-3; 9 nucleotides match TRBD2. Trimming cost V 5 bases and J 2 bases; bases outside gene matches: 11. CDR1 SGHNT and CDR2 YENEEA come from the germline V gene. This CDR3 has 17 amino acids. CDR3 sequence reads: CASSHPAGGPLTDTQYF. CDR3 bases: TGTGCCAGCAGCCACCCGGCGGGGGGGCCACTCACAGATACGCAGTATTTT.

The chain employs TRBV11-2 and TRBJ2-7; perhaps TRBD1 as D (6 bases). CDR1 SGHAT and CDR2 FQNNGV come from the germline V gene. Between the trimmed V and J ends, which lost 1 base and 3 bases, there was a span of 13 bases. This CDR3 is 15 amino acids long. CDR3: CASSLVGTPIYEQYF. Here the CDR3 DNA reads TGTGCCAGCAGCTTAGTCGGGACACCTATCTACGAGCAGTACTTC.

This chain links TRBV6-1 with TRBJ1-5; possibly TRBD1 for D (5 bases). Germline V gene sequence: CDR1 MNHNS, CDR2 SASEGT. This CDR3 contains 13 residues. V lost 4 bases and J lost 5, with 9 bases in between. The CDR3 is CASSAGFYQPQHF. The CDR3 DNA is TGTGCCAGCAGTGCAGGGTTTTATCAGCCCCAGCATTTT.

The J gene is TRBJ2-3, the V gene TRBV2; no clear D. The CDR3 is made up of 13 amino acids. V was pared by 7 bases and J by 0 bases, with 8 bases between. Germline-derived CDR1 and CDR2 are SNHLY and FYNNEI. Written as DNA, the CDR3 is TGTGCCAGCAAGCCCGGGAGCACAGATACGCAGTATTTT. Amino acids: CASKPGSTDTQYF.

The table lists this clone with a few counts. V gene TRBV5-6 combines with J gene TRBJ1-3, with D uncertain. The CDR3 totals 16 residues. Trimming took off 0 bases at V and 0 bases at J, with 10 bases between the two ends. From germline, CDR1 is SGHDT and CDR2 YYEEEE. CDR3: CASSLAGRVSGNTIYF. The CDR3 DNA reads as TGTGCCAGCAGCTTGGCAGGCAGAGTCTCTGGAAACACCATATATTTT.

The chain carries TRBV7-9 and TRBJ2-7, with D perhaps matching TRBD1 (5 bases). Germline CDR1 is SEHNR and CDR2 is FQNEAQ (reference sequence). Trimming cost V 4 bases and J 5 bases, with 24 bases left between them. This CDR3 comprises 17 residues. The DNA for the CDR3 is TGTGCCAGCAGCTCACCCGGAACCAGGACGACCAGGGACGAGCAGTACTTC. Its translation is CASSSPGTRTTRDEQYF.

The chain joins TRBV29-1 to TRBJ2-4; no definite D call. Germline V gene data show CDR1 as SQVTM and CDR2 as ANQGSEA. This CDR3 spans 12 amino acids. Trimming left V 1 base short and J 7 bases short, with 8 bases between. The CDR3 coding sequence is TGCAGCGTTGAAGGACAATCGAACATTCAGTACTTC. Translating gives CSVEGQSNIQYF.

The chain recombines TRBV5-1 with TRBJ1-5, with D possibly TRBD1 on 5 matching bases. Germline V gene data show CDR1 as SGHRS and CDR2 as YFSETQ. The CDR3 length is 15 residues. V lost 2 bases, J lost 0 bases, and 9 bases lay in between. Written as DNA, the CDR3 is TGCGCCAGCAGCTTTGGCGGGACTAGCAATCAGCCCCAGCATTTT. Translated, it gives CASSFGGTSNQPQHF.

The rearrangement links TRBV28 to TRBJ1-2; D unresolved. V was trimmed by 2 bases and J by 2 bases, leaving 12 bases between them. The CDR3 totals 15 residues. The germline V gene has CDR1 MDHEN and CDR2 SYDVKM. The CDR3 bases are TGTGCCAGCAGTTTAGGGTTGGGAGACAACTATGGCTACACCTTC. Protein: CASSLGLGDNYGYTF.

The CDR3 loop reads CASSLATLGGAGYTF. The CDR3 DNA follows: TGTGCCAGCAGCTTGGCCACCCTCGGTGGTGCCGGCTACACCTTC. The V gene is TRBV5-6, the J gene TRBJ1-2; no clear D. Germline loops: CDR1 SGHDT, CDR2 YYEEEE. V lost 0 bases and J lost 8, with 17 bases in between. CDR3 size: 15 residues.

The CDR3 protein is CASSQGQAGETQYF. The CDR3 DNA sequence: TGCGCCAGCAGCCAGGGACAGGCGGGAGAGACCCAGTACTTC. The gene calls are TRBV4-3 and TRBJ2-5, with 8 bases matching TRBD1. The ends lost 3 bases at V and 4 bases at J; junction bases unmatched: 4. This CDR3 is 14 amino acids long. Per the germline V gene, CDR1 is LGHNA and CDR2 is YSLEER.

This sequence joins TRBV5-4 and TRBJ1-1; the match to TRBD1 covers 8 bases. Trimming at V came to 5 bases and at J to 4 bases, leaving 7 bases not matched to a gene. The CDR3 extends over 14 amino acids. Germline loops: CDR1 SGHNT, CDR2 YYREEE (reference sequence). This chain's CDR3 is CASSFRGPGTEAFF. The CDR3 coding sequence is TGTGCCAGCAGTTTCAGGGGGCCCGGCACTGAAGCTTTCTTT.

The chain combines TRBV9 with TRBJ1-1; D is perhaps TRBD1 (6 bases). Germline V CDR1 and CDR2: SGDLS, YYNGEE. Trimming stripped 3 bases from V and 2 bases from J, with 11 bases between. The CDR3 has 14 residues. The CDR3, as DNA: TGTGCCAGCAGCGCGCAGGGGTCTAACACTGAAGCTTTCTTT. It encodes CASSAQGSNTEAFF. Full variable domain (missing parts from reference TRBV9 and TRBJ1-1): DSGVTQTPKHLITATGQRVTLRCSPRSGDLSVYWYQQSLDQGLQFLIQYYNGEERAKGNILERFSAQQFPDLHSELNLSSLELGDSALYFCASSAQGSNTEAFFGQGTRLTVV.

The V and J genes are TRBV15 and TRBJ1-2; D is possibly TRBD1 (6 bases). The CDR3 totals 18 residues. The germline V and J ends were trimmed by 3 bases and 0 bases, with 20 bases remaining between them. Per germline, CDR1 LNHNV and CDR2 YYDKDF (reference sequence). The CDR3 loop is CATSRDKGQLRTNYGYTF. As DNA, the CDR3 is TGTGCCACCAGCAGGGACAAGGGACAACTCAGGACTAACTATGGCTACACCTTC.